This TCR beta chain was captured by sequencing in a study of T cells after yellow fever vaccination. The study, taken as a whole, reports: The booster response re-showed most primary clones: around 96% CD4, about 89% CD8. Contaminants from the bulk population, in the form of abundant clonotypes, could be found in FACS-sorted repertoires.

As TCR cDNA was made by 5'RACE template switching, a universal primer site and UMIs were added. TCRdb reanalysed the 5' RACE reads using MiXCR and keeps one entry per CDR3 protein. The table lists a few hundred thousand distinct CDR3 sequences, about 7% of them singletons, with about 0.9% in the top ten. This clonotype was detected ten times or more. Its antigen is undetermined. V dropped 4 bases and J dropped 9 bases, with 17 bases sitting between them. This CDR3 is 15 amino acids long. The germline gives CDR1 SGHRS, CDR2 YFSETQ. This specimen was CD4+ T cells sorted from PBMCs, taken 15 days after the yellow fever booster vaccination. The TCR was taken from a man aged 25-40 years who received the YFV17D yellow fever vaccine. V and J are TRBV5-1 and TRBJ1-6; D remains unclear. In DNA, the CDR3 is TGCGCCAGCAGCCCGAGTGCGGGGTCAGGTTCACCCCTCCACTTT. It is translated as CASSPSAGSGSPLHF.